Here is one T cell receptor (beta chain) with its context. The CDR3 length is 19 residues. Germline CDR1 SGHAT, CDR2 FQNNGV. Trimming removed 2 bases from V and 0 bases from J, with 17 bases in between. TCRdb keeps only in-frame clones here, not all; method: immunoSEQ multiplex PCR. The sample lists about 410,000 clones, more than 80% seen once, with around 6.4% in the top ten. The data are from a study of control samples from healthy donors and cancer patients. The clonotype was recovered from a middle-aged man with head and neck cancer. The sequenced sample consisted of PBMCs. The chain is built from TRBV11-2 and TRBJ1-6; no reliable D call. CDR3 DNA sequence: TGTGCCAGCAGCTTAACATCCCTGACATCGAGCTCCTATAATTCACCCCTCCACTTT. Encoded protein: CASSLTSLTSSSYNSPLHF.